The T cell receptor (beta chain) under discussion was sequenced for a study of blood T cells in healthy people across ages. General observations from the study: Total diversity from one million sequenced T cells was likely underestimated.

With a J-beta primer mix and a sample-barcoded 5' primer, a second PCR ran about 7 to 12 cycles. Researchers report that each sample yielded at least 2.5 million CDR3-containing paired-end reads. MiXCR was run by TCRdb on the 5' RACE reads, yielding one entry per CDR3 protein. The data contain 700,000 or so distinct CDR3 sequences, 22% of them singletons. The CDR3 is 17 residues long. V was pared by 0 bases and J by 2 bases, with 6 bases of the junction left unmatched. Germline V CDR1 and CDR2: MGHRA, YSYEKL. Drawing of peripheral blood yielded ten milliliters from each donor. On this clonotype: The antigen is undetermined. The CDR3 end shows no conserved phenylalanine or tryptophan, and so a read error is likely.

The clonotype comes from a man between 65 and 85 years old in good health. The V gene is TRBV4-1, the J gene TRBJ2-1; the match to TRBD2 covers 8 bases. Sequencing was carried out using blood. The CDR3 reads CASSQDFTSGTYNEQFV. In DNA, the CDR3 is TGCGCCAGCAGCCAAGATTTCACTAGCGGTACCTACAATGAGCAGTTCGTC.